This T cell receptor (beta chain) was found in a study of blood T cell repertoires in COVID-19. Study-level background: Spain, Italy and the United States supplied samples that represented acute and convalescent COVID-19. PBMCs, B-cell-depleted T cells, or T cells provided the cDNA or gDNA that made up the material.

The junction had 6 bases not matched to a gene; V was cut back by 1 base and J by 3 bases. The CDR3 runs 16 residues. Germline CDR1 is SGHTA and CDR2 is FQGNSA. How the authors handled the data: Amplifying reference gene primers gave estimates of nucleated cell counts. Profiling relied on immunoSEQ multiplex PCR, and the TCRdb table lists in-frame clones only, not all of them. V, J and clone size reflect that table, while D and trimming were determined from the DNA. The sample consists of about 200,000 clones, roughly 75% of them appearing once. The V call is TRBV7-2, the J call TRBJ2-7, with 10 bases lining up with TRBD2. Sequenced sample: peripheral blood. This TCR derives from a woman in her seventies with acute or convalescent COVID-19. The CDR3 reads CASSLGGTSESYEQYF. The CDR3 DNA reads TGTGCCAGCAGCTTAGGGGGGACTAGCGAAAGCTACGAGCAGTACTTC.